This T cell receptor (beta chain) is from a study of OX40 agonist ivuxolimab in advanced cancers. The study, taken as a whole, reports: Low normalized T-cell clonal expansion also characterized some of the nonresponders.

V was pared by 5 bases and J by 1 base, with 9 bases between. The germline V gene encodes CDR1 SGHRS and CDR2 YFSETQ. This CDR3 has 13 amino acids. Turning to this clone: What it recognizes is unknown.

Clones were sequenced by immunoSEQ multiplex PCR, and TCRdb holds only the in-frame ones, with some missing. This sample has 60,000 to 70,000 clones; roughly 85% occur once, and the top ten carry 1% to 1.5%. The sequencing used CD4+ or CD8+ T cells sorted from blood, collected in a trial of the OX40 agonist ivuxolimab. This TCR came from an adult with an advanced solid tumor such as melanoma, head and neck, liver or kidney cancer. The gene calls are TRBV5-1 and TRBJ1-1; D gene ambiguous. CDR3 region: CASRFTENTEAFF. CDR3 nucleotides: TGCGCCAGCAGGTTTACCGAGAACACTGAAGCTTTCTTT.